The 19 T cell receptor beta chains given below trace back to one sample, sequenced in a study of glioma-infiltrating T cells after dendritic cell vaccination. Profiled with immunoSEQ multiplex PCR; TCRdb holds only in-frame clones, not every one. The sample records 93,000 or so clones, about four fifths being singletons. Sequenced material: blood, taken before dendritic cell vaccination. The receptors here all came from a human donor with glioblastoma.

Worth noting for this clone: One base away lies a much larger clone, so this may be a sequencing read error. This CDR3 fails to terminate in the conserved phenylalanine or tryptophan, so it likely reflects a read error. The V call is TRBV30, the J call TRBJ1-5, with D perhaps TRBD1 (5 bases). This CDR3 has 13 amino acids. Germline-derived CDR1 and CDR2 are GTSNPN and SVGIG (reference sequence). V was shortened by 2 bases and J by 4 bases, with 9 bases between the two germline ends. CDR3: CAWSRGENQPQHL. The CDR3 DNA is TGTGCCTGGAGTCGGGGGGAAAATCAGCCCCAGCATCTT.

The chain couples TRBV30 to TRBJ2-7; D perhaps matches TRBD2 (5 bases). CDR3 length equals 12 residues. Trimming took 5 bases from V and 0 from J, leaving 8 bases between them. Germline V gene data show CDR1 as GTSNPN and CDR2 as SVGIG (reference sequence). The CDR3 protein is CAWGRGSYEQYF. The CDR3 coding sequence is TGTGCCTGGGGTCGGGGCTCCTACGAGCAGTACTTC.

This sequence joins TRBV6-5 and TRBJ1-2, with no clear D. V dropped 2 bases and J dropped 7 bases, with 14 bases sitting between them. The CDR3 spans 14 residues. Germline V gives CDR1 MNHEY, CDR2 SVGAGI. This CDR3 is CASSYIEGRSGYTF. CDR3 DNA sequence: TGTGCCAGCAGTTACATAGAGGGCAGAAGTGGCTACACCTTC.

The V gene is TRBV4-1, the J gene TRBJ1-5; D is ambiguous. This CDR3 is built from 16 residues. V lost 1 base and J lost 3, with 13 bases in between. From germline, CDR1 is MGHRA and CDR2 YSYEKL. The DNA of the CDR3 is TGCGCCAGCAGCCAAGGTAGGAGTAAGTACAATCAGCCCCAGCATTTT. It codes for CASSQGRSKYNQPQHF.

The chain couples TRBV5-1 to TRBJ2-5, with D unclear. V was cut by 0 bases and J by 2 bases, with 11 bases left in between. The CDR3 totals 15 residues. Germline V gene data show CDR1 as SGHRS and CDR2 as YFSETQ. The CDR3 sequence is CASSLEGAVQETQYF. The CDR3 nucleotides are TGCGCCAGCAGCTTGGAAGGTGCGGTTCAAGAGACCCAGTACTTC. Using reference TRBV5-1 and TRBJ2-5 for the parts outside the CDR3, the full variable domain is KAGVTQTPRYLIKTRGQQVTLSCSPISGHRSVSWYQQTPGQGLQFLFEYFSETQRNKGNFPGRFSGRQFSNSRSEMNVSTLELGDSALYLCASSLEGAVQETQYFGPGTRLLVL.

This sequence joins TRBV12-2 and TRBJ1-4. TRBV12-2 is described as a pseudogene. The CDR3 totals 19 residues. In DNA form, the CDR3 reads TGTGCAAGTCGCTTAGCGCTGGGGTCGGAGGCTGCAACTAATGAAAAACTGTTTTTT. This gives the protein CASRLALGSEAATNEKLFF.

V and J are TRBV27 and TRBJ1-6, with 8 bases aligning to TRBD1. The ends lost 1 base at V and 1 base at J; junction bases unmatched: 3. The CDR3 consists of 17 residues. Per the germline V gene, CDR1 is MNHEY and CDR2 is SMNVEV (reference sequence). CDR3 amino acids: CASSLFTGGSYNSPLHF. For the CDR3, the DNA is TGTGCCAGCAGTTTATTTACAGGGGGATCCTATAATTCACCCCTCCACTTT.

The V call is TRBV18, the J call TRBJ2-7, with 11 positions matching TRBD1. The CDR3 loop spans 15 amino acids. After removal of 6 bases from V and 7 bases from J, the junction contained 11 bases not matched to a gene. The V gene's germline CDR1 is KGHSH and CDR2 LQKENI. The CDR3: CASSGTGGSDVEQYF. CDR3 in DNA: TGTGCCAGCTCGGGGACAGGGGGATCCGATGTGGAGCAGTACTTC.

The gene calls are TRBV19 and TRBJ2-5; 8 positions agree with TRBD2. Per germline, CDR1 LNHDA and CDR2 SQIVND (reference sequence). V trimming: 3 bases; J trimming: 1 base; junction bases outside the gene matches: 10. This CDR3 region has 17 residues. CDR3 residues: CASSIGGGSYRQETQYF. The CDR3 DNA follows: TGTGCCAGTAGTATTGGCGGGGGGTCCTACCGCCAAGAGACCCAGTACTTC. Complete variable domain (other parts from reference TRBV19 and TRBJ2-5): DGGITQSPKYLFRKEGQNVTLSCEQNLNHDAMYWYRQDPGQGLRLIYYSQIVNDFQKGDIAEGYSVSREKKESFPLTVTSAQKNPTAFYLCASSIGGGSYRQETQYFGPGTRLLVL.

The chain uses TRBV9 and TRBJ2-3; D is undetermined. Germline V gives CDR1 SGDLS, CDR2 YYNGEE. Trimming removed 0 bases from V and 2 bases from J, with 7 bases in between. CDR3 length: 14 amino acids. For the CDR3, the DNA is TGTGCCAGCAGCGTAGATAGAACCACAGATACGCAGTATTTT. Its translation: CASSVDRTTDTQYF.

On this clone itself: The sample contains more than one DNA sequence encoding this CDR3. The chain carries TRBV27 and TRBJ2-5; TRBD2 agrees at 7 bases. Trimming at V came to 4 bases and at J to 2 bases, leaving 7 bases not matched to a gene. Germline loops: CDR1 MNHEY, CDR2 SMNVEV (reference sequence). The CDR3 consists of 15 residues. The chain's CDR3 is CASSWGGELQETQYF. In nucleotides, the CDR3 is TGTGCCAGCAGTTGGGGGGGGGAACTTCAAGAGACCCAGTACTTC.

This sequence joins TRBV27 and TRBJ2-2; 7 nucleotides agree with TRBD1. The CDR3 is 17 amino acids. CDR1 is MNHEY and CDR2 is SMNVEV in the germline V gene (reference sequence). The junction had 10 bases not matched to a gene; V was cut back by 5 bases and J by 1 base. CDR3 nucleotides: TGTGCCAGCAGTCGCTTCGGGACAGCCGAGAACACCGGGGAGCTGTTTTTT. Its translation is CASSRFGTAENTGELFF.

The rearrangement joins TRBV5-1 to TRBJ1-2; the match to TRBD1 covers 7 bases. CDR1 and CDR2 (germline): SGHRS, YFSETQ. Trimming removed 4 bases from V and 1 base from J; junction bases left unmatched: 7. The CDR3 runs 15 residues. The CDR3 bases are TGCGCCAGCAGCGCGGGGACAGATGTTAACTATGGCTACACCTTC. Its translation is CASSAGTDVNYGYTF.

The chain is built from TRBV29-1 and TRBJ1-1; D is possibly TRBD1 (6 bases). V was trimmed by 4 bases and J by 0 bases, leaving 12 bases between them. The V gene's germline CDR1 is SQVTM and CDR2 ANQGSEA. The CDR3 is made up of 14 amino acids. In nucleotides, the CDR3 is TGCAGCGTTGGGGCAGGGGCCTTGAACACTGAAGCTTTCTTT. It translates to CSVGAGALNTEAFF.

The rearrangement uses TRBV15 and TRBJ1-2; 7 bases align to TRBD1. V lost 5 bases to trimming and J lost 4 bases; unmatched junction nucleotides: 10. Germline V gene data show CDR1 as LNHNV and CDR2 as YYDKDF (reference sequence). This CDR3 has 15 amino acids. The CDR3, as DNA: TGTGCCACCAGCCCCTTGGGACAGCCGAGCTATGGCTACACCTTC. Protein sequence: CATSPLGQPSYGYTF.

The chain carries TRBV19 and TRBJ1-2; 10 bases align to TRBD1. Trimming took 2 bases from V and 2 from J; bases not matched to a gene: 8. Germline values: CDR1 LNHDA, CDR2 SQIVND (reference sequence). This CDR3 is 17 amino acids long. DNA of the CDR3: TGTGCCAGTAGTATAAGAACGGGACAGGGGACAAACTATGGCTACACCTTC. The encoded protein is CASSIRTGQGTNYGYTF.

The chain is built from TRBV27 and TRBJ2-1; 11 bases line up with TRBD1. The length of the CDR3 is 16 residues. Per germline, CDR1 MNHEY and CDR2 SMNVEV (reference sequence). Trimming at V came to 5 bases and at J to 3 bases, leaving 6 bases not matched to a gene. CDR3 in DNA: TGTGCCAGCAGTATCCTGGGACAGGGGGTCTACAATGAGCAGTTCTTC. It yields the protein CASSILGQGVYNEQFF.

CDR3 sequence (DNA): TGTGCCACCAGCAGAGATAGGGCAGGGGCGGAGGGCTACACCTTC. Translated, it gives CATSRDRAGAEGYTF. V is TRBV15 and J is TRBJ1-2, with D possibly matching TRBD1 (6 bases). Trimming stripped 0 bases from V and 8 bases from J, with 16 bases between. The V gene's germline CDR1 is LNHNV and CDR2 YYDKDF (reference sequence). CDR3 length: 15 residues.

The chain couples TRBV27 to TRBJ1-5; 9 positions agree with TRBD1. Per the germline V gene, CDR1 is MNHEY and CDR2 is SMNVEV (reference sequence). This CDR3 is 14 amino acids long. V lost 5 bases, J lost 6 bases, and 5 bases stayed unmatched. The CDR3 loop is CASSRDRDGQPQHF. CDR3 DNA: TGTGCCAGCAGTCGGGACAGGGACGGTCAGCCCCAGCATTTT.